This TCR beta chain was identified during a study of T cell responses to AZD1222 COVID-19 vaccine. Whole-study results and caveats: The repertoires were collected only after the peak T cell response. Baseline testing showed seropositivity in only five or six AZD1222 recipients. After two AZD1222 doses, spike-specific TCR breadth and depth rose versus day 0. Nearly half of spike-specific TCRs reportedly target unmutated variant regions.

Produced via immunoSEQ multiplex PCR; TCRdb's table is partial and in-frame only. The table lists about 130,000 clones, about 88% of them singletons, with roughly 7.4% in the top ten. As concerns this clone: Its antigen is not known.

The V end was cut by 2 bases, the J end by 7 bases, with 12 bases between. Looked up from germline, CDR1 is MNHNS and CDR2 is SASEGT. CDR3 size: 15 residues. Specimen: peripheral blood, collected on day 0 of AZD1222 vaccination. The clonotype comes from an adult in good health. This sequence joins TRBV6-1 and TRBJ1-6; D not certain. CDR3 in amino acids: CASSERSGFNSPLHF. The CDR3, as DNA: TGTGCCAGCAGTGAACGTAGTGGTTTCAATTCACCCCTCCACTTT.